The following is a T cell receptor (beta chain) sequence with its context. The record originates from a study of blood T cell repertoires in COVID-19. Study-wide context: Donors in the United States, Italy and Spain gave samples during acute or convalescent COVID-19. From T cells, B-cell-depleted T cells, or PBMCs came the material, which was cDNA or gDNA.

Per the original data handling: Amplified reference gene primers provided the basis for estimating nucleated cell counts. Measured with immunoSEQ multiplex PCR; TCRdb has only the in-frame clones, and not every one. Clone size and the V and J calls come from that table; the DNA yielded D and trimming. Found here are some 140,000 clones, approximately 78% of them singletons; the top ten hold around 1.5%. Losses at the gene ends were 6 bases for V and 7 bases for J; bases not matched to a gene: 9. The CDR3 runs to 14 residues. The germline V gene has CDR1 MNHEY and CDR2 SVGAGI. Sequencing input: peripheral blood. This rearrangement joins TRBV6-5 to TRBJ1-5, with 7 bases fitting TRBD1. This receptor was identified in a man aged 80 or over with acute or convalescent COVID-19. The CDR3 sequence: CASRRTGFGQPQHF. Here the CDR3 DNA reads TGTGCCAGCAGGAGGACAGGATTTGGCCAGCCCCAGCATTTT.